Shown below are 24 T cell receptor beta chains from a single sample sequenced in a study of cytomegalovirus exposure and HLA in healthy donors. The PCR employed 60 Vbeta primers together with 13 Jbeta primers. Method: immunoSEQ multiplex PCR; TCRdb's copy keeps in-frame clones and lacks some. This sample yields over 100,000 clones, of which over 9.5% are seen a single time; about 5.7% belongs to the top ten. The sample comprised PBMCs. Source of these receptors: a man aged 40-50 years in good health and CMV-seropositive.

The chain uses TRBV29-1 and TRBJ2-1, with 8 positions matching TRBD2. Germline-derived CDR1 and CDR2 are SQVTM and ANQGSEA. J gave up 7 bases and V 8 bases, and 10 bases lay outside the gene matches. The CDR3 totals 13 residues. The CDR3 reads CSIGTSLSNEQFF. CDR3 nucleotides: TGCAGCATCGGGACTAGTTTATCGAATGAGCAGTTCTTC.

The table lists this clone with a few counts. The chain uses TRBV4-1 and TRBJ2-2; 8 bases line up with TRBD2. This CDR3 comprises 13 residues. Looked up from germline, CDR1 is MGHRA and CDR2 is YSYEKL. After removal of 5 bases from V and 6 bases from J, the junction contained 2 bases not matched to a gene. CDR3 in amino acids: CASSKRESGELFF. CDR3 nucleotides: TGCGCCAGCAGCAAGCGGGAGTCCGGGGAGCTGTTTTTT.

The chain employs TRBV25-1 and TRBJ2-5, with 11 nucleotides matching TRBD2. The DNA matches TRBJ2-7 better at its end, which makes the J call doubtful. This CDR3 comprises 15 residues. The germline CDR1 and CDR2 sequences are MGHDK and SYGVNS. The CDR3 DNA reads as TGTGCCAGCAGTGAATTGTTAGCGGGAGGGGCCGAGCAGTACTTC. It translates to CASSELLAGGAEQYF.

This rearrangement joins TRBV18 to TRBJ2-5, with D possibly TRBD2 on 6 matching bases. Gene TRBJ2-7 matches the end of the DNA better, so the J call may be wrong. Germline-derived CDR1 and CDR2 are KGHSH and LQKENI. CDR3 size: 13 residues. CDR3 nucleotides: TGTGCCAGCTCAGAAGGTACGGGGGACGAGCAGTACTTC. This codes for CASSEGTGDEQYF.

The genes are TRBV9 and TRBJ1-1; the D gene is possibly TRBD1 (5 bases). Germline values: CDR1 SGDLS, CDR2 YYNGEE. The CDR3 length is 15 residues. The V gene lost 2 bases and the J gene lost 0 bases, with 11 bases spanning the gap. The CDR3, as DNA: TGTGCCAGCAGCGTTCTGACAGAACTGAACACTGAAGCTTTCTTT. Protein sequence: CASSVLTELNTEAFF.

In this sample, this clone turned up a few times. In DNA, the CDR3 is TGTGCCAGCAGTTCCCAGGGGTTCTATGGCTACACCTTC. It specifies CASSSQGFYGYTF. The gene calls are TRBV28 and TRBJ1-2, with a possible D match to TRBD1 (6 bases). This CDR3 region has 13 residues. Looked up from germline, CDR1 is MDHEN and CDR2 is SYDVKM. V was pared by 4 bases and J by 4 bases, with 10 bases between.

This chain joins TRBV27 and TRBJ2-1, with D perhaps matching TRBD1 (5 bases). The V end was cut by 1 base, the J end by 0 bases, with 13 bases between. Germline V lookup: CDR1 MNHEY, CDR2 SMNVEV (reference sequence). The CDR3 contains 17 residues. The chain's CDR3 is CASSLLSSGISYNEQFF. CDR3 in DNA: TGTGCCAGCAGTTTATTATCCTCAGGGATCTCCTACAATGAGCAGTTCTTC.

The CDR3 DNA follows: TGTGCCAGCAGCTCAACTAAGACGGATTTGGTCAAAAACATTCAGTACTTC. This translates into CASSSTKTDLVKNIQYF. The chain employs TRBV7-9 and TRBJ2-4; no firm D call. The CDR3 has 17 amino acids. Trimming took 4 bases from V and 3 from J, leaving 19 bases between them. The V gene's germline CDR1 is SEHNR and CDR2 FQNEAQ (reference sequence).

This clone appeared a few times. The chain couples TRBV7-8 to TRBJ1-4; 9 bases agree with TRBD1. Per germline, CDR1 SGHVS and CDR2 FQNEAQ. This CDR3 has 14 residues. Trimming at V came to 5 bases and at J to 5 bases, leaving 3 bases not matched to a gene. In nucleotides, the CDR3 is TGTGCCAGCAGCCACAGGGGGCAAAATGAAAAACTGTTTTTT. It yields the protein CASSHRGQNEKLFF.

The chain combines TRBV10-2 with TRBJ2-1; 8 nucleotides match TRBD2. The CDR3 runs 15 residues. Germline CDR1 and CDR2: WSHSY and SAAADI. Germline trimming cut 0 bases from V and 9 bases from J; bases unmatched to any gene: 7. This CDR3 reads CASSESPGGFFEQFF. CDR3 in DNA: TGCGCCAGCAGTGAGTCCCCGGGAGGGTTTTTTGAGCAGTTCTTC.

The chain carries TRBV5-8 and TRBJ2-2; D remains ambiguous. Germline CDR1 is SGHTS and CDR2 is YDEGEE. V was pared by 0 bases and J by 0 bases, with 9 bases between. The CDR3 runs 16 residues. CDR3 bases: TGTGCCAGCAGCTTGGCAGTATTCGCGAACACCGGGGAGCTGTTTTTT. This gives the protein CASSLAVFANTGELFF.

This clone showed up just once. The chain is built from TRBV28 and TRBJ1-2, with D perhaps matching TRBD1 (6 bases). This CDR3 contains 15 residues. With 5 bases removed from V and 2 bases from J, the gap between germline ends came to 15 bases. Germline loops: CDR1 MDHEN, CDR2 SYDVKM. The CDR3 nucleotides read TGTGCCAGCAGTACCACGACCAGGGGCAACTATGGCTACACCTTC. Translated: CASSTTTRGNYGYTF.

This clone was seen a handful of times. The CDR3 is CASSLAGGHQPQHF. CDR3 nucleotide sequence: TGTGCCAGCAGCTTGGCCGGGGGACATCAGCCCCAGCATTTT. V is TRBV5-6 and J is TRBJ1-5; tentative D call: TRBD1 (5 bases). CDR3 length: 14 amino acids. Germline assignment: CDR1 SGHDT and CDR2 YYEEEE. V was clipped by 0 bases and J by 5 bases, with 9 bases between them.

This clone came up a few times. The chain links TRBV7-3 to TRBJ2-3; D might be TRBD2 (5 bases). The CDR3 covers 14 residues. CDR1 and CDR2 (germline): SGHTA, FQGTGA. V was pared by 4 bases and J by 6 bases, with 14 bases between. In DNA form, the CDR3 reads TGTGCCAGCAGCTCCGGACTCCTATGGGATACGCAGTATTTT. Its translation: CASSSGLLWDTQYF.

The chain joins TRBV14 to TRBJ1-6; D is unresolved. V was clipped by 1 base and J by 9 bases, with 7 bases between them. This CDR3 is 13 amino acids long. Looked up from germline, CDR1 is SGHDN and CDR2 is FVKESK. The chain's CDR3 is CASSQVQSSPLHF. For the CDR3, the DNA is TGTGCCAGCAGCCAAGTACAGAGTTCACCCCTCCACTTT. The complete variable domain, with remaining parts taken from reference TRBV14 and TRBJ1-6, reads EAGVTQFPSHSVIEKGQTVTLRCDPISGHDNLYWYRRVMGKEIKFLLHFVKESKQDESGMPNNRFLAERTGGTYSTLKVQPAELEDSGVYFCASSQVQSSPLHFGNGTRLTVT.

The rearrangement joins TRBV21-1 to TRBJ2-2; no check of the table's D call, TRBD1, against the DNA was made. TRBV21-1 is a pseudogene segment. The CDR3 length is 16 residues. The CDR3 loop reads CASSEGTRRGSGELFF. The CDR3 nucleotides are TGTGCCAGCAGCGAAGGGACACGACGAGGTTCCGGGGAGCTGTTTTTT.

Only a few counts were recorded for this clone. This chain joins TRBV18 and TRBJ2-7; 10 nucleotides agree with TRBD2. V was clipped by 3 bases and J by 4 bases; unmatched bases: 6. There are 15 residues in the CDR3. Germline CDR1 is KGHSH and CDR2 is LQKENI. This CDR3 reads CASSPSSGSWYEQYF. In DNA, the CDR3 is TGTGCCAGCTCACCCTCTAGCGGGAGCTGGTACGAGCAGTACTTC.

The chain has TRBV7-6 and TRBJ2-5; D gene uncertain. Trimming shortened V by 2 bases and J by 5 bases, and 9 bases separated the two germline ends. In germline, CDR1 is SGHVS, CDR2 FNYEAQ. The CDR3 runs 13 residues. As DNA, the CDR3 is TGTGCCAGCAGCTTAAGCGTTTTCGAGACCCAGTACTTC. As protein: CASSLSVFETQYF.

This chain connects TRBV6-1 to TRBJ2-1; 11 positions match TRBD1. Germline V gene sequence: CDR1 MNHNS, CDR2 SASEGT. CDR3 length: 14 residues. J lost 7 bases, V lost 9 bases, and 8 bases had no gene match. CDR3 loop: CASSRDRGSNEQFF. The CDR3 nucleotides are TGTGCCAGTTCCCGGGACAGGGGGTCGAATGAGCAGTTCTTC.

The rearrangement joins TRBV19 to TRBJ2-2, with TRBD1 matching 7 bases. With 6 bases clipped from V and 1 base from J, the junction kept 8 bases outside the gene matches. The CDR3 contains 16 residues. Germline V gene sequence: CDR1 LNHDA, CDR2 SQIVND (reference sequence). The CDR3 reads CASRKTGTENTGELFF. The CDR3 DNA reads TGTGCCAGTAGGAAGACCGGGACAGAGAACACCGGGGAGCTGTTTTTT.

This clone has only a few counts. The chain joins TRBV7-6 to TRBJ2-3, with TRBD2 matching 9 bases. The CDR3 is 16 residues long. Germline CDR1 and CDR2: SGHVS and FNYEAQ. V lost 2 bases to trimming and J lost 8 bases; unmatched junction nucleotides: 11. In nucleotides, the CDR3 is TGTGCCAGCAGCTTACCCGCCCTAGGCGGGGGGGGTACGCAGTATTTT. Protein product: CASSLPALGGGGTQYF.

This clone has just a few counts. The V call is TRBV6-1, the J call TRBJ2-3; 10 bases fit TRBD2. After removal of 1 base from V and 5 bases from J, the junction contained 6 bases not matched to a gene. The CDR3 has 16 residues. Per the germline V gene, CDR1 is MNHNS and CDR2 is SASEGT. The CDR3 region has the DNA TGTGCCAGCAGTGAAGATCGGCTAGCGGGAGAAGATACGCAGTATTTT. Translation gives CASSEDRLAGEDTQYF.

This clone was picked up a small number of times. The rearrangement links TRBV18 to TRBJ1-5; no clear D gene. Germline loops: CDR1 KGHSH, CDR2 LQKENI. V was clipped by 2 bases and J by 2 bases, with 16 bases between them. The CDR3 consists of 17 residues. The CDR3 DNA reads TGTGCCAGCTCACCAGGTCCCCCCGGGAGGGGCAATCAGCCCCAGCATTTT. Translation: CASSPGPPGRGNQPQHF.

This clone was picked up a small number of times. DNA for the CDR3: TGTGCCAGCAGCTTAGACAGTTACGAGCAGTACTTC. It is translated as CASSLDSYEQYF. The rearrangement links TRBV2 to TRBJ2-7, with D possibly matching TRBD1 (5 bases). Germline CDR1 SNHLY, CDR2 FYNNEI. CDR3 size: 12 residues. Trimming removed 6 bases from V and 4 bases from J, with 10 bases in between.